The clone carrying this T cell receptor beta chain was seen only a few times. Its antigen is undetermined. Germline V CDR1 and CDR2: SQVTM, ANQGSEA. The CDR3 is 15 residues long. V lost 5 bases, J lost 5 bases, and 8 bases stayed unmatched. This sample is drawn from a study of OX40 agonist ivuxolimab in advanced cancers. In the study overall: An agonistic anti-OX40 (CD134) antibody, ivuxolimab, was used to treat the patients. Across the patients, intravenous ivuxolimab was delivered every 2 weeks at 0.01 to 10 mg/kg. At approximately 83% male, the cohort had a mean age of around 56 years, ranging from about 20 to 79. Study-wide points: Low levels of normalized T-cell clonal expansion also appeared in some nonresponders.

Sequenced by immunoSEQ multiplex PCR; TCRdb stores in-frame clones only, minus some. The data show tens of thousands of clones, over 70% seen once. The sample consisted of CD4+ or CD8+ T cells sorted from blood, taken in a trial of the OX40 agonist ivuxolimab. This clonotype originated in an adult with an advanced solid tumor such as melanoma, head and neck, liver or kidney cancer. V is TRBV29-1 and J is TRBJ2-2; TRBD2 matches 10 bases. The DNA of the CDR3 is TGCAGCGTTCGAGGGCTAGCGGGAGTTACCGGGGAGCTGTTTTTT. This gives the protein CSVRGLAGVTGELFF.